A selection of T cell receptor beta chains follows, all from one sample in a study of human T cells and chemical hapten exposure. From the RACE reads, TCRdb called clonotypes with MiXCR, one entry per CDR3 protein. The profile shows about 84,000 distinct CDR3 sequences, under 11% of them singletons. Sequenced material: whole blood, taken in connection with sensitization to the hapten diphenylcyclopropenone (DPC). These receptors originate from a woman between 45 and 65 years old with alopecia areata. Some clones in this sample may be carry-over from other donors' samples. Each CDR3 is given with its conserved first and last residue. The D gene is left open where the match is weak. A clone size is listed for some rows: how often the clone was seen (once, few, many), or a class if it is expanded.

size	V	J	D	CDR3	DNA
-	TRBV20-1	TRBJ2-7	-	CSALASHYEQYF	TGCAGTGCCCTCGCCAGCCACTACGAGCAGTACTTC
-	TRBV4-3	TRBJ2-2	-	CASSQADKNTGELFF	TGCGCCAGCAGCCAAGCGGACAAGAACACCGGGGAGCTGTTTTTT
many	TRBV28	TRBJ2-1	-	CASRGGRNEQFF	TGTGCCAGCAGGGGAGGTCGCAATGAGCAGTTCTTC
-	TRBV20-1	TRBJ1-2	-	CSAEHTSPAKIDGYTF	TGCAGTGCTGAGCATACCTCCCCTGCCAAGATTGATGGCTACACCTTC
few	TRBV6-6	TRBJ2-1	TRBD1	CASSSLGQENNEQFF	TGTGCCAGCAGTTCACTCGGACAGGAGAACAATGAGCAGTTCTTC
-	TRBV11-3	TRBJ2-3	-	CASSSLVSTDTQYF	TGTGCCAGCAGCTCACTCGTTAGCACAGATACGCAGTATTTT
many	TRBV20-1	TRBJ2-7	TRBD2	CSARYSGSATYEQYF	TGCAGTGCTAGATATAGCGGGAGTGCAACCTACGAGCAGTACTTC
few	TRBV3-1	TRBJ2-7	-	CASSQLNEQYF	TGTGCCAGCAGCCAATTGAACGAGCAGTACTTC
few	TRBV10-1	TRBJ2-4	-	CASSERRSKNIQYF	TGCGCCAGCAGTGAAAGGAGGTCCAAAAACATTCAGTACTTC
many	TRBV28	TRBJ1-2	TRBD1	CASSLLGRGDGYTF	TGTGCCAGCAGTTTATTGGGCAGGGGGGATGGCTACACCTTC
many	TRBV5-4	TRBJ2-6	-	CASSLGDRMIGVLTF	TGTGCCAGCAGCTTGGGAGACAGGATGATAGGCGTCCTGACTTTC
many	TRBV28	TRBJ1-1	-	CASSLTGNTEAFF	TGTGCCAGCAGCCTTACAGGGAACACTGAAGCTTTCTTT
few	TRBV20-1	TRBJ2-3	-	CSASSGETSTDTQYF	TGCAGTGCTAGTTCCGGGGAGACTAGCACAGATACGCAGTATTTT
many	TRBV9	TRBJ2-3	TRBD2	CASSVIAGGGVDTQYF	TGTGCCAGCAGCGTAATAGCGGGAGGGGGAGTAGATACGCAGTATTTT
many	TRBV12-3/TRBV12-4	TRBJ1-6	-	CASSLPVENSPLHF	TGTGCCAGCAGTTTACCGGTAGAAAATTCACCCCTCCACTTT
few	TRBV10-3	TRBJ1-1	-	CAISPESQGNTEAFF	TGTGCCATCAGTCCCGAAAGTCAGGGGAACACTGAAGCTTTCTTT
few	TRBV7-2	TRBJ1-4	TRBD1	CASSSSFTGGEKLFF	TGTGCCAGCAGCTCCTCGTTTACAGGGGGAGAAAAACTGTTTTTT
many	TRBV20-1	TRBJ2-1	TRBD2	CSARLAGGSSYNEQFF	TGCAGTGCCAGACTAGCGGGAGGTTCTTCCTACAATGAGCAGTTCTTC
-	TRBV20-1	TRBJ2-3	TRBD2	CSANVIAGVSDTQYF	TGCAGTGCAAATGTGATAGCGGGAGTTTCAGATACGCAGTATTTT
few	TRBV18	TRBJ1-5	TRBD1	CASSPRTGGDQPQHF	TGTGCCAGCTCACCACGAACAGGGGGTGATCAGCCCCAGCATTTT
many	TRBV7-6	TRBJ1-2	-	CASSLGPTVYGYTF	TGTGCCAGCAGCTTAGGCCCGACTGTCTATGGCTACACCTTC
-	TRBV25-1	TRBJ1-6	TRBD1	CASIFPDRVNSPLHF	TGTGCCAGCATATTTCCGGACAGGGTTAATTCACCCCTCCACTTT
-	TRBV6-2/TRBV6-3	TRBJ2-1	-	CASRHSSGPYNEQFF	TGTGCCAGCAGGCACTCATCCGGTCCATACAATGAGCAGTTCTTC
-	TRBV5-1	TRBJ2-5	TRBD1	CASQGQGMETQYF	TGCGCCAGCCAGGGACAGGGAATGGAGACCCAGTACTTC
many	TRBV10-3	TRBJ2-1	TRBD1	CAISRDSSYNEQFF	TGTGCCATCAGCAGGGACAGTTCCTACAATGAGCAGTTCTTC
few	TRBV7-9	TRBJ2-5	TRBD1	CASRGQAGQETQYF	TGTGCCAGCAGGGGACAGGCGGGGCAAGAGACCCAGTACTTC
-	TRBV20-1	TRBJ2-5	TRBD1	CSPWGTGHQETQYF	TGCAGTCCATGGGGGACAGGACACCAAGAGACCCAGTACTTC
-	TRBV5-6	TRBJ1-4	TRBD1	CASSSTGELYF	TGTGCCAGCAGCTCGACAGGGGAACTGTATTTT
-	TRBV7-3	TRBJ2-7	-	CASSLNQALSLNCEQYF	TGTGCCAGCAGCTTAAATCAGGCCCTCAGTTTAAACTGCGAGCAGTACTTC
-	TRBV11-2	TRBJ1-1	-	CASSLGLQGAFF	TGTGCCAGCAGCTTGGGACTACAGGGAGCTTTCTTT
many	TRBV5-1	TRBJ1-5	-	CASSLVGENQPQHF	TGCGCCAGCAGCTTGGTAGGGGAGAATCAGCCCCAGCATTTT
-	TRBV6-5	TRBJ2-5	-	CASMSSSETQYF	TGTGCCAGCATGAGTTCTTCGGAGACCCAGTACTTC
-	TRBV29-1	TRBJ2-6	-	CSANHQGSVGANVLTF	TGCAGCGCGAACCACCAGGGTTCCGTGGGGGCCAACGTCCTGACTTTC
many	TRBV29-1	TRBJ1-2	-	CSVEEIRVSGGYTF	TGCAGCGTTGAAGAAATCCGGGTCTCCGGGGGCTACACCTTC
many	TRBV14	TRBJ2-1	TRBD1	CASSQGTGSHYEQFF	TGTGCCAGCAGCCAAGGGACAGGGAGCCATTACGAGCAGTTCTTC
few	TRBV7-8	TRBJ1-1	-	CASSRTGQSSLTLF	TGTGCCAGCAGCCGGACGGGTCAGAGTTCCTTGACTCTCTTT
few	TRBV7-6	TRBJ2-5	TRBD1	CASSYGTGKETQYF	TGTGCCAGCAGCTACGGGACAGGAAAAGAGACCCAGTACTTC
many	TRBV30	TRBJ2-7	-	CAWSGDITYEQYF	TGTGCCTGGTCAGGGGACATAACCTACGAGCAGTACTTC
-	TRBV7-2	TRBJ1-5	TRBD1	CASSRSTRQGMEPQHF	TGTGCCAGCAGCCGTTCAACCCGACAGGGGATGGAGCCCCAGCATTTT
few	TRBV18	TRBJ1-1	-	CASSPITGEMNTEAFF	TGTGCCAGCTCACCGATTACCGGAGAGATGAACACTGAAGCTTTCTTT
many	TRBV5-1	TRBJ2-7	-	CASSPAWRGRSYEQYF	TGCGCCAGCAGCCCCGCGTGGAGGGGGCGATCCTACGAGCAGTACTTC
many	TRBV2	TRBJ1-3	TRBD1	CASSLGQVAGNTIYF	TGTGCCAGCAGTCTCGGACAGGTTGCAGGAAACACCATATATTTT